The sample holds many counts of the clone carrying this T cell receptor beta chain. This entry is derived from a study of T cells in Graves' hyperthyroidism and ophthalmopathy. The source material, RNA transcripts, was used to amplify TCR beta CDR3 regions. Researchers ran a first-round RT-PCR on the TCR CDR3 using the HTBI primer set. TCRdb processed the multiplex PCR reads anew with MiXCR; each CDR3 protein has one entry. The sample includes fewer than 400,000 distinct CDR3 sequences, 16% of them seen just once. The source is a young man with Graves' hyperthyroidism. Sequencing was carried out using blood.

The CDR3 bases are TGTGCCAGCAGCTTCCAGGGGGCTCGCGATGAGCAGTTCTTC. Translation: CASSFQGARDEQFF. V gene TRBV12-3 or TRBV12-4 combines with J gene TRBJ2-1; 8 nucleotides line up with TRBD1. The ends lost 6 bases at V and 8 bases at J; junction bases unmatched: 9. CDR3 length: 14 residues.